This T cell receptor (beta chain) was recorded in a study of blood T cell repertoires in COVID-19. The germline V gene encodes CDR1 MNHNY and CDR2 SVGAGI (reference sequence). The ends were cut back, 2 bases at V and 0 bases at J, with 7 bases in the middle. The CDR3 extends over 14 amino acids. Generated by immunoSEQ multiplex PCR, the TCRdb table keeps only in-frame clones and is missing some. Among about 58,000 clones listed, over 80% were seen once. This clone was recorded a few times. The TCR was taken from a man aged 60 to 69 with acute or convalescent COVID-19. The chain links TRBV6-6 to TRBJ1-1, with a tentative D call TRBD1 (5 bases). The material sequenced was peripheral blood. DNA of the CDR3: TGTGCCAGCAGTTACGGGACTTTGAACACTGAAGCTTTCTTT. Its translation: CASSYGTLNTEAFF.